These 26 T cell receptor beta chains originate from one sample sequenced in a study of cytomegalovirus exposure and HLA in healthy donors. 13 Jbeta primers and 60 Vbeta primers were used for the PCR. The repertoire was sequenced with immunoSEQ multiplex PCR; TCRdb's copy has only in-frame clones and lacks some. The sample has under 65,000 clones, roughly 75% seen once. Material for sequencing was PBMCs. These TCRs come from a man between 25 and 39 years old in good health and CMV-seropositive.

The genes are TRBV29-1 and TRBJ2-1; 10 bases are shared with TRBD2. Trimming removed 2 bases from V and 4 bases from J; junction bases left unmatched: 2. This CDR3 spans 14 amino acids. Germline V gene sequence: CDR1 SQVTM, CDR2 ANQGSEA. This CDR3 is CSVETTSGYNEQFF. DNA for the CDR3: TGCAGCGTTGAAACGACTAGCGGGTACAATGAGCAGTTCTTC.

This rearrangement joins TRBV2 to TRBJ1-2, with 8 bases fitting TRBD1. The length of the CDR3 is 14 residues. V lost 6 bases, J lost 8 bases, and 11 bases stayed unmatched. Germline values: CDR1 SNHLY, CDR2 FYNNEI. The CDR3 coding sequence is TGTGCCAGCAGACCCTCATCAGGGGGCCGCGGCTACACCTTC. This codes for CASRPSSGGRGYTF.

CDR3 DNA sequence: TGTGCCAGCAGTTTTGAGGGGGTAGGGAGATATGGCTACACCTTC. Its translation: CASSFEGVGRYGYTF. The chain is built from TRBV28 and TRBJ1-2; TRBD1 might be the D (6 bases). V lost 3 bases, J lost 5 bases, and 16 bases lay in between. Germline lookup yields CDR1 MDHEN and CDR2 SYDVKM. This CDR3 contains 15 residues.

The chain recombines TRBV9 with TRBJ2-7; 11 positions match TRBD1. Germline CDR1 SGDLS, CDR2 YYNGEE. There are 14 residues in the CDR3. V was clipped by 4 bases and J by 2 bases; unmatched bases: 2. CDR3 protein: CASSPGQGAYEQYF. In DNA form, the CDR3 reads TGTGCCAGCAGCCCGGGACAGGGGGCCTACGAGCAGTACTTC.

The rearrangement joins TRBV9 to TRBJ2-1; TRBD1 might be the D (5 bases). From germline, CDR1 is SGDLS and CDR2 YYNGEE. The length of the CDR3 is 14 residues. Trimming pared 5 bases from V and 6 bases from J, leaving 15 bases between. The CDR3 bases are TGTGCCAGCAGTTGGGGCCCCTTGGGCAATGAGCAGTTCTTC. Translation: CASSWGPLGNEQFF.

This clone was observed a handful of times. V usage is TRBV6-1 and J usage is TRBJ1-2; TRBD1 is a possible D gene (6 bases). Trimming left V 5 bases short and J 1 base short, with 14 bases between. The CDR3 has 15 amino acids. Germline CDR1 is MNHNS and CDR2 is SASEGT. CDR3 sequence (DNA): TGTGCCAGCAGTAGGACGACAGGCCGTAACTATGGCTACACCTTC. Translating gives CASSRTTGRNYGYTF.

The gene calls are TRBV15 and TRBJ2-5, with 12 bases fitting TRBD2. CDR3 length: 16 amino acids. Losses at the gene ends were 1 base for V and 5 bases for J; bases not matched to a gene: 5. Germline V gene lookup returns CDR1 LNHNV and CDR2 YYDKDF (reference sequence). CDR3 bases: TGTGCCACCAGCAGAGCACTAGCGGGGGGCTCGGAGACCCAGTACTTC. This gives the protein CATSRALAGGSETQYF. Combining the CDR3 with reference TRBV15 and TRBJ2-5 gives the whole variable domain DAMVIQNPRYQVTQFGKPVTLSCSQTLNHNVMYWYQQKSSQAPKLLFHYYDKDFNNEADTPDNFQSRRPNTSFCFLDIRSPGLGDTAMYLCATSRALAGGSETQYFGPGTRLLVL.

The rearrangement uses TRBV19 and TRBJ1-2; tentatively, D is TRBD1 (6 bases). CDR1 LNHDA and CDR2 SQIVND come from the germline V gene (reference sequence). V was trimmed by 0 bases and J by 5 bases, leaving 10 bases between them. The CDR3 covers 14 residues. Here the CDR3 DNA reads TGTGCCAGTAGTATAGATTCACAGGGTTATGGCTACACCTTC. Translated, it gives CASSIDSQGYGYTF.

The chain uses TRBV15 and TRBJ2-1; 15 bases agree with TRBD2. The ends lost 8 bases at V and 9 bases at J; junction bases unmatched: 8. The CDR3 runs to 15 residues. Germline assignment: CDR1 LNHNV and CDR2 YYDKDF (reference sequence). This chain's CDR3 is CATRTSGGVYAEQFF. DNA of the CDR3: TGTGCCACCCGGACTAGCGGGGGGGTTTACGCTGAGCAGTTCTTC.

V usage is TRBV2 and J usage is TRBJ2-2; TRBD1 aligns across 9 bases. V lost 6 bases to trimming and J lost 5 bases; unmatched junction nucleotides: 4. The V gene's germline CDR1 is SNHLY and CDR2 FYNNEI. The CDR3 covers 14 residues. The CDR3 spells CASSGTGFTGELFF. The CDR3 bases are TGTGCCAGCAGCGGGACAGGGTTTACCGGGGAGCTGTTTTTT. Using reference TRBV2 and TRBJ2-2 for the parts outside the CDR3, the full variable domain is EPEVTQTPSHQVTQMGQEVILRCVPISNHLYFYWYRQILGQKVEFLVSFYNNEISEKSEIFDDQFSVERPDGSNFTLKIRSTKLEDSAMYFCASSGTGFTGELFFGEGSRLTVL.

The chain links TRBV27 to TRBJ1-5, with TRBD1 matching 8 bases. With V trimmed by 6 bases and J by 1 base, 5 bases remained unmatched. Germline V gene lookup returns CDR1 MNHEY and CDR2 SMNVEV (reference sequence). This CDR3 is 15 amino acids long. The CDR3 region is CASRFGQGSNQPQHF. CDR3 nucleotides: TGTGCCAGCAGATTCGGACAGGGCAGCAATCAGCCCCAGCATTTT.

The chain recombines TRBV19 with TRBJ1-2; 8 positions match TRBD1. V shed 6 bases, J shed 1 base, and the junction held 13 bases outside the gene matches. Germline V gives CDR1 LNHDA, CDR2 SQIVND (reference sequence). The CDR3 runs 17 residues. CDR3 in DNA: TGTGCCAGTAGGAAGGAGTCAGGGGGCTTAATTAACTATGGCTACACCTTC. Translating gives CASRKESGGLINYGYTF. The whole variable domain, remainder taken from reference TRBV19 and TRBJ1-2, is DGGITQSPKYLFRKEGQNVTLSCEQNLNHDAMYWYRQDPGQGLRLIYYSQIVNDFQKGDIAEGYSVSREKKESFPLTVTSAQKNPTAFYLCASRKESGGLINYGYTFGSGTRLTVV.

This chain connects TRBV30 to TRBJ1-4; possibly TRBD1 for D (6 bases). V was shortened by 8 bases and J by 0 bases, with 16 bases between the two germline ends. The CDR3 consists of 15 residues. Per germline, CDR1 GTSNPN and CDR2 SVGIG (reference sequence). CDR3 residues: CAKGDAGPTNEKLFF. In DNA form, the CDR3 reads TGTGCCAAGGGGGACGCAGGCCCAACTAATGAAAAACTGTTTTTT. Based on the CDR3 plus reference TRBV30 and TRBJ1-4, the full variable domain is SQTIHQWPATLVQPVGSPLSLECTVEGTSNPNLYWYRQAAGRGLQLLFYSVGIGQISSEVPQNLSASRPQDRQFILSSKKLLLSDSGFYLCAKGDAGPTNEKLFFGSGTQLSVL.

This clone was seen only once. This chain links TRBV9 with TRBJ2-7; 9 bases match TRBD2. V trimming: 4 bases; J trimming: 7 bases; junction bases outside the gene matches: 15. Germline V gene lookup returns CDR1 SGDLS and CDR2 YYNGEE. This CDR3 is built from 16 residues. Here the CDR3 reads CASSLSLGGGAAEQYF. The CDR3 bases are TGTGCCAGCAGCCTAAGTCTCGGCGGGGGGGCCGCGGAGCAGTACTTC.

J is TRBJ1-1 and V is TRBV28, with TRBD1 as a possible D gene (6 bases). V was pared by 6 bases and J by 0 bases, with 14 bases between. Germline assignment: CDR1 MDHEN and CDR2 SYDVKM. The length of the CDR3 is 15 residues. The CDR3 protein is CASSQITGMNTEAFF. The CDR3 bases are TGTGCCAGCAGCCAGATAACAGGGATGAACACTGAAGCTTTCTTT.

The chain employs TRBV7-2 and TRBJ1-4; tentatively, D is TRBD1 (5 bases). CDR3 length: 16 amino acids. CDR1 is SGHTA and CDR2 is FQGNSA in the germline V gene. Deletions cut 4 bases from V and 5 bases from J, with 17 bases between. The CDR3 region has the DNA TGTGCCAGCAGCTCCCCTCGGGGGTTAATAAATGAAAAACTGTTTTTT. Its protein product is CASSSPRGLINEKLFF.

This sequence joins TRBV9 and TRBJ1-1, with a possible D match to TRBD1 (5 bases). Between the trimmed V and J ends, which lost 1 base and 5 bases, there was a span of 9 bases. The germline gives CDR1 SGDLS, CDR2 YYNGEE. CDR3 length equals 13 residues. The CDR3 DNA reads TGTGCCAGCAGCGTAAACCAGGGTACTGAAGCTTTCTTT. It yields the protein CASSVNQGTEAFF. Complete variable domain (other parts from reference TRBV9 and TRBJ1-1): DSGVTQTPKHLITATGQRVTLRCSPRSGDLSVYWYQQSLDQGLQFLIQYYNGEERAKGNILERFSAQQFPDLHSELNLSSLELGDSALYFCASSVNQGTEAFFGQGTRLTVV.

The CDR3 bases are TGTGCCAGCAGTTTAAAGGAAGAGGTTGATAATTCACCCCTCCACTTT. Its protein product is CASSLKEEVDNSPLHF. The chain carries TRBV28 and TRBJ1-6; D not certain. Germline values: CDR1 MDHEN, CDR2 SYDVKM. This CDR3 is built from 16 residues. Trimming took 2 bases from V and 5 from J, leaving 13 bases between them. Complete variable domain (other parts from reference TRBV28 and TRBJ1-6): DVKVTQSSRYLVKRTGEKVFLECVQDMDHENMFWYRQDPGLGLRLIYFSYDVKMKEKGDIPEGYSVSREKKERFSLILESASTNQTSMYLCASSLKEEVDNSPLHFGNGTRLTVT.

The CDR3 DNA reads as TGTGCCAGCAGCTTATACCCGGGGGGGCCCTACGAGCAGTACTTC. The encoded protein is CASSLYPGGPYEQYF. The genes are TRBV11-3 and TRBJ2-7; 8 bases agree with TRBD2. With 2 bases clipped from V and 2 bases from J, the junction kept 5 bases outside the gene matches. Germline V gene data show CDR1 as SGHNT and CDR2 as YENEEA. This CDR3 comprises 15 residues.

The sample holds one count of this clone. The CDR3 protein is CAISGTGISYEQYF. DNA of the CDR3: TGTGCCATCAGTGGGACAGGGATCTCCTACGAGCAGTACTTC. This sequence joins TRBV10-3 and TRBJ2-7; 8 nucleotides match TRBD1. CDR3 length: 14 amino acids. Germline CDR1 and CDR2: ENHRY and SYGVKD. The trim removed 4 bases at V and 0 bases at J, leaving 2 bases unmatched.

This rearrangement joins TRBV9 to TRBJ1-2, with D possibly matching TRBD1 (6 bases). The CDR3 consists of 14 residues. Germline V CDR1 and CDR2: SGDLS, YYNGEE. V shed 3 bases and J shed 6 bases, with 15 bases lying between them. CDR3 in DNA: TGTGCCAGCAGCGCTGGGGGGGGCGCAGATGGCTACACCTTC. It specifies CASSAGGGADGYTF. The whole variable domain, remainder taken from reference TRBV9 and TRBJ1-2, is DSGVTQTPKHLITATGQRVTLRCSPRSGDLSVYWYQQSLDQGLQFLIQYYNGEERAKGNILERFSAQQFPDLHSELNLSSLELGDSALYFCASSAGGGADGYTFGSGTRLTVV.

The chain carries TRBV18 and TRBJ1-4; no definite D call. Germline V CDR1 and CDR2: KGHSH, LQKENI. Trimming pared 2 bases from V and 8 bases from J, leaving 12 bases between. The CDR3 covers 14 residues. The chain's CDR3 is CASSPGSLSEKLFF. In DNA form, the CDR3 reads TGTGCCAGCTCACCAGGGAGTTTATCGGAAAAACTGTTTTTT.

The count of this clone is one. The chain is built from TRBV18 and TRBJ2-1, with TRBD1 matching 8 bases. With 5 bases clipped from V and 9 bases from J, the junction kept 12 bases outside the gene matches. Germline lookup yields CDR1 KGHSH and CDR2 LQKENI. This CDR3 comprises 15 residues. The CDR3 sequence: CASSYGTGLSGEQFF. Here the CDR3 DNA reads TGTGCCAGCTCATACGGGACAGGTTTATCCGGTGAGCAGTTCTTC.

The chain carries TRBV7-2 and TRBJ2-5; D not resolved. Trimming took 5 bases from V and 0 from J, leaving 10 bases between them. Per the germline V gene, CDR1 is SGHTA and CDR2 is FQGNSA. The length of the CDR3 is 14 residues. The CDR3 DNA follows: TGTGCCAGCAGCCCCCCCCCGGACCAAGAGACCCAGTACTTC. It translates to CASSPPPDQETQYF.

This rearrangement joins TRBV9 to TRBJ1-6; no reliable D call. This CDR3 has 14 residues. V was trimmed by 7 bases and J by 7 bases, leaving 15 bases between them. Per germline, CDR1 SGDLS and CDR2 YYNGEE. The CDR3 region has the DNA TGTGCCAGCGACCCGGGGTTTTCCAATTCACCCCTCCACTTT. It codes for CASDPGFSNSPLHF.

The chain has TRBV18 and TRBJ2-2; D perhaps matches TRBD2 (6 bases). The V end lost 2 bases, the J end lost 7 bases, and 17 bases lay between the germline ends. CDR1 KGHSH and CDR2 LQKENI come from the germline V gene. The CDR3 is made up of 16 amino acids. CDR3 in amino acids: CASSPLVTVRDGELFF. DNA for the CDR3: TGTGCCAGCTCACCATTGGTAACAGTGCGGGACGGGGAGCTGTTTTTT.